Shown below are 20 T cell receptor beta chains from a single sample sequenced in a study of regulatory T cells in long-lasting Graves disease. Time point specified: newly diagnosed GD, antithyroid drugs for less than 3 months. Isolated PBMC RNA provided the starting material for the TCR library. Investigators prepared the TCR beta libraries by applying iRepertoire HTBI primers and Arm-PCR of CDR3 regions. TCRdb redid the calling of the multiplex PCR reads with MiXCR, one entry per CDR3 protein. The sample yields approximately 400,000 distinct CDR3 sequences, 15% seen once. These same data were also listed under a study on T cells in Graves' hyperthyroidism and ophthalmopathy.

Sequencing was performed on peripheral blood mononuclear cells (PBMCs), taken at new diagnosis, from a patient treated with antithyroid drugs. All receptors derive from a woman between 40 and 50 years old with Graves disease.

This clonotype has a count of ten or more. This chain links TRBV30 with TRBJ2-7; 9 bases are a match to TRBD1. Germline V gene lookup returns CDR1 GTSNPN and CDR2 SVGIG (reference sequence). This CDR3 contains 13 residues. With 4 bases clipped from V and 5 bases from J, the junction kept 6 bases outside the gene matches. CDR3 residues: CAWTRQGGNEQYF. CDR3 in DNA: TGTGCCTGGACTCGACAGGGGGGTAACGAGCAGTACTTC.

The rearrangement uses TRBV28 and TRBJ2-7, with TRBD1 matching 7 bases. This CDR3 spans 15 amino acids. V lost 3 bases to trimming and J lost 3 bases; unmatched junction nucleotides: 8. Germline CDR1 is MDHEN and CDR2 is SYDVKM. The CDR3 here is CASSFRATGDYEQYF. The DNA for the CDR3 is TGTGCCAGCAGTTTCCGCGCCACAGGGGACTACGAGCAGTACTTC.

This clonotype occurred many times. The rearrangement joins TRBV30 to TRBJ2-1; 13 nucleotides align to TRBD2. The V gene's germline CDR1 is GTSNPN and CDR2 SVGIG (reference sequence). With 2 bases clipped from V and 2 bases from J, the junction kept 9 bases outside the gene matches. The CDR3 is 18 amino acids. CDR3 coding DNA: TGTGCCTGGAGTCGGACTAGCGGGAGTTTGAGGCCCTACAATGAGCAGTTCTTC. It is translated as CAWSRTSGSLRPYNEQFF.

On this clonotype itself: A far bigger clonotype differs at one base, so this is likely a read error. The chain recombines TRBV12-3 or TRBV12-4 with TRBJ1-1; D gene uncertain. The CDR3 runs 14 residues. The CDR3 DNA follows: TGTGCCAGCGGTTTACGACACCAGAACACTGAAGCTTTCTTT. Encoded protein: CASGLRHQNTEAFF.

V is TRBV20-1 and J is TRBJ2-7; 11 nucleotides align to TRBD2. The CDR3 loop spans 15 amino acids. V gave up 0 bases and J gave up 3 bases; unmatched junction bases: 4. From germline, CDR1 is DFQATT and CDR2 SNEGSKA (reference sequence). The CDR3, as DNA: TGCAGTGCTAGAGATGTGACTAGCGGGGTCTACGAGCAGTACTTC. Amino acids: CSARDVTSGVYEQYF.

This clonotype was observed at least ten times. The chain couples TRBV12-3 or TRBV12-4 to TRBJ2-2; D is unresolved. Trimming took 5 bases from V and 0 from J, leaving 13 bases between them. The CDR3 loop spans 16 amino acids. CDR3 sequence (DNA): TGTGCCAGCAGTCCAGTATATCCCGCGAACACCGGGGAGCTGTTTTTT. This codes for CASSPVYPANTGELFF.

The chain is built from TRBV6-2 or TRBV6-3 and TRBJ2-7; 10 bases map to TRBD2. Unmatched junction bases numbered 3, after V lost 4 bases and J lost 3 bases. The V gene's germline CDR1 is MNHEY and CDR2 SVGEGT. CDR3 length: 14 amino acids. For the CDR3, the DNA is TGTGCCAGCAGTTCTAGCGGGAGTATCTACGAGCAGTACTTC. Its translation: CASSSSGSIYEQYF.

This clonotype has just one count. This rearrangement joins TRBV12-5 to TRBJ2-4; D gene ambiguous. CDR1 and CDR2 from the germline V gene are LGHNT and FRNRAP. Deletions cut 6 bases from V and 0 bases from J, with 9 bases between. CDR3 size: 14 residues. This CDR3 reads CASGNDLAKNIQYF. The CDR3 nucleotides read TGTGCTAGTGGCAACGATCTAGCCAAAAACATTCAGTACTTC.

This clonotype was counted at least ten times. This chain links TRBV11-2 with TRBJ1-1; 7 bases line up with TRBD1. The V gene's germline CDR1 is SGHAT and CDR2 FQNNGV. This CDR3 contains 15 residues. V was clipped by 5 bases and J by 5 bases; unmatched bases: 11. CDR3 DNA: TGTGCCAGCAGCCCCCTTAGGGGGCATGGGACTGAAGCTTTCTTT. Its translation is CASSPLRGHGTEAFF.

Of note for this clonotype: One end of the junction is discordant with germline, which a read error may explain. The J gene is TRBJ2-4, the V gene TRBV19; 10 nucleotides line up with TRBD1. The assigned J gene may be wrong: the sequence end matches TRBJ2-5 better. The V gene's germline CDR1 is LNHDA and CDR2 SQIVND (reference sequence). The CDR3 runs to 14 residues. CDR3 in amino acids: CTSRGQGLLETQYF. The CDR3 nucleotides read TGTACCAGTAGGGGACAGGGGTTATTGGAGACCCAGTACTTC.

The gene calls are TRBV20-1 and TRBJ2-1, with a possible D match to TRBD1 (5 bases). Germline-derived CDR1 and CDR2 are DFQATT and SNEGSKA (reference sequence). V lost 4 bases and J 10 bases, leaving 17 bases between the germline ends. The CDR3 contains 13 residues. The CDR3 region is CSAKSRDRFEQFF. Here the CDR3 DNA reads TGCAGTGCTAAAAGCAGGGATCGCTTCGAGCAGTTCTTC.

There are many counts of this clonotype. The CDR3 spells CSVDRRGFVDTEAFF. CDR3 in DNA: TGCAGCGTTGATCGTCGAGGATTTGTAGACACTGAAGCTTTCTTT. The chain combines TRBV29-1 with TRBJ1-1; D gene ambiguous. Germline lookup yields CDR1 SQVTM and CDR2 ANQGSEA. Trimming removed 3 bases at V and 3 bases at J, with 17 bases between. The CDR3 contains 15 residues. The variable domain in full, completed from reference TRBV29-1 and TRBJ1-1, reads SAVISQKPSRDICQRGTSLTIQCQVDSQVTMMFWYRQQPGQSLTLIATANQGSEATYESGFVIDKFPISRPNLTFSTLTVSNMSPEDSSIYLCSVDRRGFVDTEAFFGQGTRLTVV.

This clonotype appeared many times. The gene calls are TRBV6-5 and TRBJ2-7; D is uncertain. The CDR3 has 15 residues. Trimming cost V 0 bases and J 3 bases, with 12 bases left between them. Germline CDR1 reads MNHEY; CDR2 reads SVGAGI. The CDR3 protein is CASSYSLDAGYEQYF. In nucleotides, the CDR3 is TGTGCCAGCAGTTACTCGTTAGACGCTGGCTACGAGCAGTACTTC.

For this clonotype: With a much larger clone just one base away, this may be a read error. CDR3 sequence (DNA): TGTGCCAGCAGTGCGGGGGACTCGTACCAAGAGACCCAGTACTTC. Residues: CASSAGDSYQETQYF. The chain has TRBV7-8 and TRBJ2-5, with 7 bases aligning to TRBD2. Germline trimming cut 6 bases from V and 0 bases from J; bases unmatched to any gene: 7. This CDR3 has 15 amino acids. Germline CDR1 and CDR2: SGHVS and FQNEAQ.

This clonotype was seen only a few times. V gene TRBV6-2 or TRBV6-3 combines with J gene TRBJ2-7; D is unclear. Trimming cost V 2 bases and J 2 bases, with 16 bases left between them. The CDR3 runs to 16 residues. Germline V gene sequence: CDR1 MNHEY, CDR2 SVGEGT. For the CDR3, the DNA is TGTGCCAGCAGTTACGATGCCCGACGGAGCACCTACGAGCAGTACTTC. It is translated as CASSYDARRSTYEQYF.

This clonotype was found a few times. V gene TRBV9 combines with J gene TRBJ2-2; TRBD2 agrees at 9 bases. This CDR3 spans 15 amino acids. Germline CDR1 reads SGDLS; CDR2 reads YYNGEE. After removal of 3 bases from V and 9 bases from J, the junction contained 9 bases not matched to a gene. The DNA for the CDR3 is TGTGCCAGCAGCGCCAGCGGGGGGAATATAAGGGAGCTGTTTTTT. Translation: CASSASGGNIRELFF.

This clonotype has a count of ten or more. The genes are TRBV30 and TRBJ2-1, with unresolved D. Germline V gene lookup returns CDR1 GTSNPN and CDR2 SVGIG (reference sequence). V dropped 2 bases and J dropped 9 bases, with 14 bases sitting between them. This CDR3 contains 13 residues. The chain's CDR3 is CAWSPLGSGEQFF. CDR3 nucleotides: TGTGCCTGGAGTCCCCTCGGTTCGGGTGAGCAGTTCTTC.

In its sample, this clonotype was seen a few times. This rearrangement joins TRBV19 to TRBJ2-7; 9 bases map to TRBD2. V lost 2 bases and J lost 2; bases outside the gene matches: 7. The CDR3 has 16 amino acids. Germline CDR1 and CDR2: LNHDA and SQIVND (reference sequence). DNA of the CDR3: TGTGCCAGTAGTATACAGAGGGCTAGCGGGACCTACGAGCAGTACTTC. Protein sequence: CASSIQRASGTYEQYF.

This clonotype came up many times. This chain joins TRBV20-1 and TRBJ2-1, with 14 positions matching TRBD2. Trimming took 5 bases from V and 12 from J; bases not matched to a gene: 6. Germline V lookup: CDR1 DFQATT, CDR2 SNEGSKA (reference sequence). This CDR3 has 13 residues. The chain's CDR3 is CSARTSGRSWQFF. The CDR3 nucleotides are TGCAGTGCTCGGACTAGCGGGAGGAGTTGGCAGTTCTTC.

This clonotype was found many times. This chain connects TRBV29-1 to TRBJ2-1; D might be TRBD2 (6 bases). The length of the CDR3 is 14 residues. Germline V gene lookup returns CDR1 SQVTM and CDR2 ANQGSEA. V shed 3 bases and J shed 5 bases, with 14 bases lying between them. The DNA of the CDR3 is TGCAGCGTTGACGGGGGAGTTTCAGACAATGAGCAGTTCTTC. Translation gives CSVDGGVSDNEQFF.